The 7 T cell receptor beta chains listed next were all sequenced from one sample in a study of early T cells in non-severe SARS-CoV-2 infection. Via MiXCR, TCRdb re-called the 5' RACE reads, giving one row per CDR3 protein. The profile covers 55,000 to 70,000 distinct CDR3 sequences, with over 9% appearing a single time and 1.5% to 2% taken by the ten largest. The sample was whole blood. These TCRs come from an adult who was a healthcare worker with PCR-confirmed SARS-CoV-2 infection or an uninfected control (not recorded which).

The chain links TRBV29-1 to TRBJ2-7; D is unclear. Germline loops: CDR1 SQVTM, CDR2 ANQGSEA. The V and J ends lost 6 bases and 7 bases respectively, with 13 bases between them. The CDR3 sequence is 11 residues long. The CDR3 spells CSVVDRTEQYF. CDR3 nucleotide sequence: TGCAGCGTCGTCGATCGAACGGAGCAGTACTTC.

This sequence joins TRBV18 and TRBJ1-5, with D maybe TRBD1 (6 bases). The CDR3 runs 14 residues. Trimming cost V 5 bases and J 10 bases, with 18 bases left between them. Germline-derived CDR1 and CDR2 are KGHSH and LQKENI. Here the CDR3 DNA reads TGTGCCAGCTCAGCCTACAGGGTAGGGAGACCCCAGCATTTT. Its protein product is CASSAYRVGRPQHF. Combining the CDR3 with reference TRBV18 and TRBJ1-5 gives the whole variable domain NAGVMQNPRHLVRRRGQEARLRCSPMKGHSHVYWYRQLPEEGLKFMVYLQKENIIDESGMPKERFSAEFPKEGPSILRIQQVVRGDSAAYFCASSAYRVGRPQHFGDGTRLSIL.

This clonotype was detected only a few times. V is TRBV7-2 and J is TRBJ2-1; D is undetermined. The CDR3 totals 15 residues. V was trimmed by 5 bases and J by 4 bases, leaving 15 bases between them. CDR1 and CDR2 from the germline V gene are SGHTA and FQGNSA. CDR3 loop: CASSLGNVAYNEQFF. DNA of the CDR3: TGTGCCAGCAGCCTCGGAAATGTAGCATACAATGAGCAGTTCTTC.

This chain joins TRBV28 and TRBJ1-1; D uncertain. The CDR3 runs to 16 residues. Trimming left V 4 bases short and J 1 base short, with 16 bases between. CDR1 is MDHEN and CDR2 is SYDVKM in the germline V gene. The CDR3 region has the DNA TGTGCCAGCAGTTCCCCCGCCTCCTATAAGAACACTGAAGCTTTCTTT. Protein product: CASSSPASYKNTEAFF.

This clonotype was picked up a small number of times. The chain carries TRBV6-2 or TRBV6-3 and TRBJ2-2; 12 nucleotides agree with TRBD2. The germline V gene has CDR1 MNHEY and CDR2 SVGEGT. V dropped 6 bases and J dropped 0; count of bases not matched to a gene: 2. This CDR3 is built from 16 residues. CDR3 loop: CASRLAGGPNTGELFF. CDR3 nucleotide sequence: TGTGCCAGCAGGCTAGCGGGGGGGCCGAACACCGGGGAGCTGTTTTTT.

This clonotype was seen a handful of times. V gene TRBV11-2 combines with J gene TRBJ2-7, with D hard to call. Deletions cut 1 base from V and 11 bases from J, with 15 bases between. The CDR3 is made up of 13 amino acids. Germline lookup yields CDR1 SGHAT and CDR2 FQNNGV. CDR3 nucleotide sequence: TGTGCCAGCAGCTTAGCGAATCGCGCCCATAAGTACTTC. Amino acid sequence: CASSLANRAHKYF.

This clonotype was picked up a small number of times. This chain joins TRBV29-1 and TRBJ1-3; D not resolved. Trimming removed 6 bases from V and 2 bases from J, with 14 bases in between. The CDR3 runs 14 residues. Germline values: CDR1 SQVTM, CDR2 ANQGSEA. CDR3 DNA sequence: TGCAGCGTATCCGTGGGTAGTGCTGGAAACACCATATATTTT. Protein product: CSVSVGSAGNTIYF.